The 5 T cell receptor beta chains below all came from one sample that was sequenced in a study of blood T cells in healthy people across ages. A sample-barcoded 5' primer and a J-beta primer mix were used in a second PCR of about 7 to 12 cycles. One entry per CDR3 protein, called by TCRdb with MiXCR from the 5' RACE reads. The table lists about 1.8 million distinct CDR3 sequences, around 48% of them singletons, with approximately 2.1% in the top ten. Sequencing input: blood. These receptors all stem from a woman aged 40 to 50 in good health.

The J gene is TRBJ1-1, the V gene TRBV29-1; D is undetermined. CDR1 and CDR2 from the germline V gene are SQVTM and ANQGSEA. CDR3 length: 13 amino acids. With 4 bases removed from V and 0 bases from J, the gap between germline ends came to 9 bases. For the CDR3, the DNA is TGCAGCGTTGTTAAGGGCGTGAACACTGAAGCTTTCTTT. Amino acid sequence: CSVVKGVNTEAFF. Full variable domain (outside the CDR3, taken from reference TRBV29-1 and TRBJ1-1): SAVISQKPSRDICQRGTSLTIQCQVDSQVTMMFWYRQQPGQSLTLIATANQGSEATYESGFVIDKFPISRPNLTFSTLTVSNMSPEDSSIYLCSVVKGVNTEAFFGQGTRLTVV.

The CDR3 DNA sequence: TGTGCCAGCAGTTTGAGTTTCCGGGGCGCCTACAATGAGCAGTTCTTC. Protein sequence: CASSLSFRGAYNEQFF. V is TRBV28 and J is TRBJ2-1; either TRBD1 or TRBD2 may supply D (5 bases each). Trimming cost V 3 bases and J 2 bases, with 14 bases left between them. Germline V gene sequence: CDR1 MDHEN, CDR2 SYDVKM. This CDR3 is built from 16 residues.

This clonotype came up many times. This clone may be a read error of a much larger clone one base away. V usage is TRBV7-2 and J usage is TRBJ2-7; D is unclear. The CDR3 has 12 amino acids. Germline CDR1 and CDR2: SGHTA and FQGNSA. Trimming stripped 0 bases from V and 5 bases from J, with 5 bases between. CDR3 protein: CASSLAGHEQYF. The CDR3 DNA reads as TGTGCCAGCAGCTTAGCGGGCCACGAGCAGTACTTC.

The chain uses TRBV5-1 and TRBJ2-1; 7 bases match TRBD2. The CDR3 totals 14 residues. V gave up 4 bases and J gave up 6 bases; unmatched junction bases: 7. The V gene's germline CDR1 is SGHRS and CDR2 YFSETQ. The DNA for the CDR3 is TGCGCCAGCAGCCCGACTAGCCGCCTCAATGAGCAGTTCTTC. This sequence encodes CASSPTSRLNEQFF.

In this sample, this clonotype turned up a few times. The V gene is TRBV20-1, the J gene TRBJ2-7; 10 bases align to TRBD1. V dropped 4 bases and J dropped 4; count of bases not matched to a gene: 7. Per germline, CDR1 DFQATT and CDR2 SNEGSKA (reference sequence). This CDR3 has 14 amino acids. CDR3 nucleotides: TGCAGTGCTACTTTGACAGGGGGCGGATACGAGCAGTACTTC. It specifies CSATLTGGGYEQYF.